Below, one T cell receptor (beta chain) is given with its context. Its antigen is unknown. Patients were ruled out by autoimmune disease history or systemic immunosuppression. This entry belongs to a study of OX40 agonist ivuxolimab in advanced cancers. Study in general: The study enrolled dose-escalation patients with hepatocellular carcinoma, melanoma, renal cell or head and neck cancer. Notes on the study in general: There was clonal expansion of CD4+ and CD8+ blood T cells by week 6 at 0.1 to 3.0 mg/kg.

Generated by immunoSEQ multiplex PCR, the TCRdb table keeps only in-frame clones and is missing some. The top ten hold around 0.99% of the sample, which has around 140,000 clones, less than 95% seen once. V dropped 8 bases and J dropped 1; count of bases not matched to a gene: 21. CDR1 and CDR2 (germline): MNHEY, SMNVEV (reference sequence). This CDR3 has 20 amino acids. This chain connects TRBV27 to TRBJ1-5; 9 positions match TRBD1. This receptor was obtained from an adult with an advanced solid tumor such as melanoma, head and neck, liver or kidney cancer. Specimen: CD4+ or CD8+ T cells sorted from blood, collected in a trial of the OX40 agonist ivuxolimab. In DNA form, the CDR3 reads TGTGCCAGCTATCCTCCGTACAGGGGGCTTGGGTCAGTGAGCAATCAGCCCCAGCATTTT. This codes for CASYPPYRGLGSVSNQPQHF.